The text below deals with one T cell receptor (beta chain). Germline CDR1 reads LGHDT; CDR2 reads YNNKEL (reference sequence). J was trimmed by 6 bases and V by 2 bases; bases with no gene match: 9. CDR3 length: 16 residues. The data were obtained in a study of blood T cell repertoires in COVID-19. As for the study in general: The origin of the acute and convalescent COVID-19 samples was the United States, Italy and Spain. The analysed material was cDNA or gDNA that came from T cells, B-cell-depleted T cells, or PBMCs.

Only in-frame clones appear in the TCRdb table, and some are missing; sequencing was by immunoSEQ multiplex PCR. The table shows about 270,000 clones, with about 87% occurring only once. Participants, roughly 18 to 90 years old, spanned 25 or so US areas. The source material was PBMCs or T cells enriched from blood (not recorded which). This TCR came from a woman aged 45 to 65 who had recovered from COVID-19. This chain links TRBV3-1 (or the pseudogene TRBV3-2) with TRBJ2-7; TRBD2 aligns across 11 bases. The CDR3 DNA reads TGTGCCAGCAGCCAATCCTTAGCGGGAGGGCAGGCCGAGCAGTACTTC. The encoded protein is CASSQSLAGGQAEQYF.